This T cell receptor (beta chain) is from a study of cytomegalovirus exposure and HLA in healthy donors. Study-wide findings and caveats: Most CMV-associated TCR beta chains appeared HLA-restricted in a later analysis. The study dropped some indistinguishable V segments, TRBV6-2 and TRBV6-3 among them.

Primers included in the PCR were 60 Vbeta and 13 Jbeta primers. Clones were read by immunoSEQ multiplex PCR, and TCRdb kept only the in-frame ones, dropping some. The repertoire consists of tens of thousands of clones, with about 83% occurring once and the leading ten covering around 3%. The CDR3 runs 14 residues. The germline V gene encodes CDR1 SGHRS and CDR2 YFSETQ. V shed 2 bases and J 5 bases; nucleotides not matched to a gene: 4. In the case of this clone: The antigen is undetermined.

The sequence derives from a boy aged 5-17 years in good health and CMV-seronegative. V usage is TRBV5-1 and J usage is TRBJ2-7, with 10 bases matching TRBD2. Input material: PBMCs. Here the CDR3 reads CASSFTSGVNEQYF. The CDR3 bases are TGCGCCAGCAGCTTCACTAGCGGGGTGAACGAGCAGTACTTC.